Below, one T cell receptor (beta chain) is given with its context. This sample was taken from a study of OX40 agonist ivuxolimab in advanced cancers. Study context: Of the participants, about 40% had some prior anti-PD-1, anti-PD-L1 or anti-CTLA-4 therapy, which was allowed. Partial responses were achieved by three patients, one with hepatocellular carcinoma and two with cutaneous melanoma.

This CDR3 is built from 15 residues. Germline CDR1 reads SEHNR; CDR2 reads FQNEAQ (reference sequence). The ends were cut back, 5 bases at V and 13 bases at J, with 25 bases in the middle. Clones were sequenced by immunoSEQ multiplex PCR, and TCRdb holds only the in-frame ones, with some missing. The table includes some 50,000 clones, 84% detected once. V gene TRBV7-9 combines with J gene TRBJ2-3; possibly TRBD2 for D (5 bases). This clonotype was obtained from an adult with an advanced solid tumor such as melanoma, head and neck, liver or kidney cancer. The sequenced sample was CD4+ or CD8+ T cells sorted from blood, obtained in a trial of the OX40 agonist ivuxolimab. This CDR3 is CASSGGGLPIGYEYF. The CDR3 DNA is TGTGCCAGCAGCGGAGGCGGGCTCCCCATAGGGTACGAGTATTTT.